Listed below are T cell receptor beta chains from one sample, sequenced in a study of T cells after posttransplantation cyclophosphamide. Some clones are missing from TCRdb's copy, which holds only in-frame ones; the method was immunoSEQ multiplex PCR. The repertoire yields tens of thousands of clones, none seen only once; the top ten contain roughly 2.1%. The specimen sequenced was PBMCs. The source is a man aged 35-49 years in good health, CMV-negative, and a related stem cell transplant donor. The CDR3 runs from the conserved cysteine through the conserved F or W. Fields, in order: V gene, D gene, J gene, clone size, CDR3 DNA, CDR3 protein. The D gene is left open where the match is weak. The size field is filled for only some rows; it gives once, few, many or a size class.

>TRBV6-5|TRBD2|TRBJ2-1|many
TGTGCCAGCAGTCACTCTAGCGGGGGGGCCAGAGAGCAGTTCTTC
CASSHSSGGAREQFF
>TRBV7-2|TRBD1|TRBJ2-3|-
TGTGCCAGCAGTCGACAGGGGGCAATAGATACGCAGTATTTT
CASSRQGAIDTQYF
>TRBV6-5|-|TRBJ1-1|many
TGTGCCAGCAGTAACACCGGGACAGAAGCTTTCTTT
CASSNTGTEAFF
>TRBV6-4|-|TRBJ1-6|medium-sized
TGTGCCAGCAGTGTATCCGGGAGCAATTCACCCCTCCACTTT
CASSVSGSNSPLHF
>TRBV6-4|-|TRBJ2-1|many
TGTGCCAGCTCAGTGGAGTCCGATACCTATGAGCAGTTCTTC
CASSVESDTYEQFF
>TRBV27|TRBD2|TRBJ2-1|few
TGTGCCAGCAGTCACGGACTAGCGGGAGCATCGGAGTTCTTC
CASSHGLAGASEFF
>TRBV6-1|-|TRBJ1-3|many
TGTGCCAGCAGTGAGACACAGGGAAACACCATATATTTT
CASSETQGNTIYF
>TRBV7-6|TRBD1|TRBJ2-7|few
TGTGCCAGCAGCCGGGACAGGGGGGGGGAGCAGTACTTC
CASSRDRGGEQYF
>TRBV11-3|TRBD1|TRBJ2-2|many
TGTGCCAGCAGCTTAGCCGGGACAGCGAACACCGGGGAGCTGTTTTTT
CASSLAGTANTGELFF
>TRBV19|TRBD2|TRBJ2-7|many
TGTGCCAGTAGTATTGGACTAGAAGTTACCTACGAGCAGTACTTC
CASSIGLEVTYEQYF
>TRBV5-1|-|TRBJ2-7|many
TGCGCCAGCAGCTTGGGTGACAACTCCTACGAGCAGTACTTC
CASSLGDNSYEQYF
>TRBV7-2|-|TRBJ1-5|many
TGTGCCAGCAGAGGAGCCGCTGAGCAGCCCCAGCATTTT
CASRGAAEQPQHF
>TRBV11-2|-|TRBJ1-6|many
TGTGCCAGCAGCCCGTTGGGGGGAGCCTATAATTCACCCCTCCACTTT
CASSPLGGAYNSPLHF
>TRBV10-3|-|TRBJ2-5|many
TGTGCCATCAGTGAGTCGAACAGTGGGGAGACCCAGTACTTC
CAISESNSGETQYF
>TRBV7-3|TRBD1|TRBJ2-3|few
TGTGCCAGCAGTTTAACAGGGGCGAACACAGATACGCAGTATTTT
CASSLTGANTDTQYF
>TRBV7-9|TRBD1|TRBJ1-1|many
TGTGCCAGCAGCTTAACAGGGGCTACTGAAGCTTTCTTT
CASSLTGATEAFF
>TRBV6-4|-|TRBJ2-1|many
TGTGCCAGCAATTTTGGTACAAATGAGCAGTTCTTC
CASNFGTNEQFF
>TRBV2|-|TRBJ1-1|many
TGTGCCTCCCGGGGGGGGTATGGGGGCGGACAGAACACTGAAGCTTTCTTT
CASRGGYGGGQNTEAFF
>TRBV5-1|-|TRBJ2-5|many
TGCGCCAGTCAACGAGGGGGGGGCCAAGAGACCCAGTACTTC
CASQRGGGQETQYF
>TRBV10-1|TRBD1|TRBJ1-4|many
TGCGCCAGCAGTGTCCGGGACAGCGATAAACTGTTTTTT
CASSVRDSDKLFF
>TRBV6-1|-|TRBJ1-1|many
TGTGCCAGCAGTGGGGAGGCATTGAACACTGAAGCTTTCTTT
CASSGEALNTEAFF
>TRBV5-4|-|TRBJ2-2|many
TGTGCCAGCAGCTTGGGGGGGGACAACACCGGGGAGCTGTTTTTT
CASSLGGDNTGELFF
>TRBV9|-|TRBJ1-6|many
TGTGCCAGCAGCGTAGAGTCGGAGAGTAATTCACCCCTCCACTTT
CASSVESESNSPLHF
>TRBV6-5|-|TRBJ1-6|many
TGTGCCAGCAGTTACTTTACGGATAATTCACCCCTCCACTTT
CASSYFTDNSPLHF
>TRBV6-5|-|TRBJ2-3|many
TGTGCCAGCAGAATACGAGGAAGCACAGATACGCAGTATTTT
CASRIRGSTDTQYF
>TRBV7-8|TRBD1|TRBJ2-4|many
TGTGCCAGCAGCTTAGTGTCCGGGACAGGGGTTTCCAAAAACATTCAGTACTTC
CASSLVSGTGVSKNIQYF
>TRBV6-5|-|TRBJ1-2|-
TGTGCCAGCAGTTACTCCAACTTCGGAGGATATGGCTACACCTTC
CASSYSNFGGYGYTF
>TRBV20-1|-|TRBJ2-1|many
TGCAGTGCTAGTCCCGGGAATGAGCAGTTCTTC
CSASPGNEQFF
>TRBV5-5|TRBD2|TRBJ2-1|many
TGTGCCAGCAGCGGGGGGGCTAGCGGGAGAGGAGATGAGCAGTTCTTC
CASSGGASGRGDEQFF
>TRBV4-3|TRBD1|TRBJ1-3|few
TGCGCCAGCAGCATGGACAGGGACTCTGGAAACACCATATATTTT
CASSMDRDSGNTIYF
>TRBV7-9|-|TRBJ2-2|many
TGTGCCAGCAGCCCCCTTCAATGGGCCTCCGGGGAGCTGTTTTTT
CASSPLQWASGELFF
>TRBV10-2|TRBD1|TRBJ1-2|many
TGCGCCAGCAGTGAGTTGGGGCAGGGGGCCTTCGGCTACACCTTC
CASSELGQGAFGYTF
>TRBV27|TRBD2|TRBJ2-1|-
TGTGTGCGGGAGGAGGGGAATGAGCAGTTCTTC
CVREEGNEQFF
>TRBV5-1|-|TRBJ2-6|many
TGCGCCAGCAGTTATGAGGGCTCTGGGGCCAACGTCCTGACTTTC
CASSYEGSGANVLTF
>TRBV4-1|-|TRBJ2-3|many
TGCGCCAGCAGCCCCGAGCGGGCGCCGGATACGCAGTATTTT
CASSPERAPDTQYF
>TRBV13|-|TRBJ1-2|many
TGTGCCAGCAGCTTAGCTCGGGAGGGGTTTAACTATGGCTACACCTTC
CASSLAREGFNYGYTF
>TRBV5-1|-|TRBJ1-1|many
TGCGCCAGCAGCTTGGCAGGGGTGAATGAAGCTTTCTTT
CASSLAGVNEAFF
>TRBV11-2|-|TRBJ1-1|few
TGTGCCAGCAGCTTCGGAGGGAACACTGAAGCTTTCTTT
CASSFGGNTEAFF
>TRBV5-1|-|TRBJ2-3|few
TGCGCCAGCAGCTTGGCCGTGTCAGGGGCCGGAGATACGCAGTATTTT
CASSLAVSGAGDTQYF
>TRBV7-2|-|TRBJ2-1|many
TGTGCCAGCAGCTTAGGTAACGGCGGAAATGAGCAGTTCTTC
CASSLGNGGNEQFF
>TRBV5-8|TRBD1|TRBJ2-5|many
TGTGCCAGCAGCGACAGGGGGCGTGGGGAGACCCAGTACTTC
CASSDRGRGETQYF
>TRBV9|-|TRBJ2-5|many
TGTGCCAGCAGCGTAGCGACTACAGAAGAGACCCAGTACTTC
CASSVATTEETQYF
>TRBV7-9|TRBD1|TRBJ2-3|-
TGTGCCAGCAGCTTTGACAGGGGCACAGATACGCAGTATTTT
CASSFDRGTDTQYF
>TRBV19|-|TRBJ2-7|many
TGTGCCAGTAGTCGAAACGGGGGTAGGGCCTACGAGCAGTACTTC
CASSRNGGRAYEQYF
>TRBV5-4|TRBD1|TRBJ2-2|many
TGTGCCAGCAGCTCCGGGACAGGGGACACCGGGGAGCTGTTTTTT
CASSSGTGDTGELFF
>TRBV6-5|-|TRBJ1-5|many
TGTGCCAGCAGTTACTCGGCAGGGGTGGGTCAGCCCCAGCATTTT
CASSYSAGVGQPQHF
>TRBV27|-|TRBJ1-2|few
TGTGCCAGCAGTTTATTGGCAGGGACTTATGGCTACACCTTC
CASSLLAGTYGYTF
>TRBV19|TRBD1|TRBJ1-5|many
TGTGCCAGTACCAAGACAGGGGCGGGCAATCAGCCCCAGCATTTT
CASTKTGAGNQPQHF
>TRBV5-5|TRBD1|TRBJ1-5|many
TGTGCCAGCAGCTTGTATTGGCCAGGGGGACTCGATCAGCCCCAGCATTTT
CASSLYWPGGLDQPQHF
>TRBV5-5|TRBD2|TRBJ2-1|many
TGTGCCAGCAGCGGGACTAGCGGCAATGAGCAGTTCTTC
CASSGTSGNEQFF
>TRBV19|-|TRBJ1-2|many
TGTGCCACTCATCCCCTCGTGCCCGAGGTAGGCTACACCTTC
CATHPLVPEVGYTF
>TRBV18|-|TRBJ2-5|-
TGTGCCAGCTCACCTCAAGGGGGAGGGGAAGAGACCCAGTACTTC
CASSPQGGGEETQYF
>TRBV6-6|TRBD2|TRBJ2-1|many
TGTGCCAGCACCCAGACTAGCGGGAGGGCCGAAGAGCAGTTCTTC
CASTQTSGRAEEQFF